The clone carrying this T cell receptor beta chain was counted a few times. The antigen is not known. 5'RACE primed at constant segments yielded TCR alpha and TCR beta cDNA libraries bearing sample barcodes and UMIs. TCRdb re-called the 5' RACE reads with MiXCR, one entry per CDR3 protein. The data hold 150,000 to 200,000 distinct CDR3 sequences, with roughly 28% observed a single time. These data come from a study of T-cell memory formation after mild COVID-19. Study-level background: TCR clusters mostly belonged to single donors. General observations from the study: Pre-infection memory held some responding clones, suggesting pre-existing cross-reactive T cells responded. There was a balanced CD4/CD8 profile in clones contracting day 15 to 85, and later expanders leaned CD4+.

The sequence was obtained from an adult woman who had mild COVID-19 (a few samples of this study predate the infection). Cell type and time point are not known. Source material: PBMCs or a T cell subset sorted from them (not recorded which).

For the CDR3, the DNA is TGTGCCAGCAGTTCCGGGACTAGCTGGTACGAGCAGTACTTC. Its translation: CASSSGTSWYEQYF. This chain joins TRBV12-3 or TRBV12-4 and TRBJ2-7, with 9 bases identical to TRBD2. Trimming removed 4 bases from V and 4 bases from J; junction bases left unmatched: 5. This CDR3 contains 14 residues.